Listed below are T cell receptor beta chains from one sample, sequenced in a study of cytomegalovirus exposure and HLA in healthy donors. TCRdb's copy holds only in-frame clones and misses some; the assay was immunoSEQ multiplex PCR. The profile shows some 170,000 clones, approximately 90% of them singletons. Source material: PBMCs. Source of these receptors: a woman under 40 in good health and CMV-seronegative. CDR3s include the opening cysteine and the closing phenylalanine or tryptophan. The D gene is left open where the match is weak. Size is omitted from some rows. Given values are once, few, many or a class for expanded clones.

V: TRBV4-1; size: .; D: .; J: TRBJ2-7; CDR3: CASSPQGGEQYF; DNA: TGCGCCAGCAGCCCACAGGGAGGGGAGCAGTACTTC
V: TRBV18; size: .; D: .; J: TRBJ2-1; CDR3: CASSPDLVGPNEQFF; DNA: TGTGCCAGCTCACCCGATCTCGTGGGGCCTAATGAGCAGTTCTTC
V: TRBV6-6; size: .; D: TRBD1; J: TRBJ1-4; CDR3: CASSYTRGLDEKLFF; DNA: TGTGCCAGCAGTTACACCAGGGGGTTGGATGAAAAACTGTTTTTT
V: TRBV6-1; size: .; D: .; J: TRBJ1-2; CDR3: CASSESSQRAGYTF; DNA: TGTGCCAGCAGTGAATCCAGTCAGAGGGCTGGCTACACCTTC
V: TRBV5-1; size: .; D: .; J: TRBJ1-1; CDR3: CASSLEGGGSEAFF; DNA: TGCGCCAGCAGCTTGGAAGGGGGGGGATCTGAAGCTTTCTTT
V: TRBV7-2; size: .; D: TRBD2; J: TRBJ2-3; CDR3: CASSWGGGAGDTQYF; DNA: TGTGCCAGCAGCTGGGGCGGGGGGGCCGGAGATACGCAGTATTTT
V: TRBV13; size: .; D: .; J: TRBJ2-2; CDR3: CASSPGDPGELFF; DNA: TGTGCCAGCAGCCCGGGGGACCCCGGGGAGCTGTTTTTT
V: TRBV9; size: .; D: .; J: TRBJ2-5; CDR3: CASSARVGGVETQYF; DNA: TGTGCCAGCAGCGCCCGTGTAGGGGGTGTGGAGACCCAGTACTTC
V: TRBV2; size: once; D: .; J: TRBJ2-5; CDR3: CASSVWGMGPQETQYF; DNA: TGTGCCAGCAGTGTTTGGGGAATGGGGCCCCAAGAGACCCAGTACTTC
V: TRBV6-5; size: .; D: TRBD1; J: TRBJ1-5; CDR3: CARGELQGGSQPQHF; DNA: TGTGCCAGGGGGGAACTCCAGGGGGGTAGTCAGCCCCAGCATTTT
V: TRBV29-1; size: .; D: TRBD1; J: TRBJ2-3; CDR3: CSVRPRDRGTDTQYF; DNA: TGCAGCGTTCGCCCCCGGGACAGGGGCACAGATACGCAGTATTTT
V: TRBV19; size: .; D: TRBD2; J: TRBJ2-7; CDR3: CASLGLAGESYEQYF; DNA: TGTGCCAGTCTTGGGCTAGCGGGGGAGTCCTACGAGCAGTACTTC
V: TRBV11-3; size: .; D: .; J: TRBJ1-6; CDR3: CASSSSVRSPLHF; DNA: TGTGCCAGCAGCTCCAGTGTAAGATCACCCCTCCACTTT
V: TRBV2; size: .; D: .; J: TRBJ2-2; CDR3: CASSELRTNTGELFF; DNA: TGTGCCAGCAGTGAACTGAGGACGAACACCGGGGAGCTGTTTTTT
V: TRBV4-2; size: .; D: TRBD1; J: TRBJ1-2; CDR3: CASSQGAQGAMQNYGYTF; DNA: TGTGCCAGCAGCCAAGGGGCCCAGGGGGCAATGCAGAACTATGGCTACACCTTC
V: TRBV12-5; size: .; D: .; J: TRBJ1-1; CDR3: CASGLVRRGLALPGNTEAFF; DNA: TGTGCTAGTGGTTTGGTACGACGAGGTCTGGCTCTTCCTGGGAACACTGAAGCTTTCTTT
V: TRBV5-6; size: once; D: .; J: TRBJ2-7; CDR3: CASSLGGAGVTYEQYF; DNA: TGTGCCAGCAGCTTGGGGGGGGCGGGGGTTACCTACGAGCAGTACTTC
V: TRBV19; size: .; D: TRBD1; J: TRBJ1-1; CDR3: CASSMQSGGLMNTEAFF; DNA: TGTGCCAGTAGTATGCAGTCAGGGGGTCTCATGAACACTGAAGCTTTCTTT
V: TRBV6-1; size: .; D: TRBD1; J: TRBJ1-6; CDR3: CASLSDRVYSPLHF; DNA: TGTGCCAGCTTGAGCGACAGGGTGTACTCACCCCTCCACTTT
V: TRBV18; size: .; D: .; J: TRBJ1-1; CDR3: CASSPPRGSSTEAFF; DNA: TGTGCCAGCTCACCACCGAGGGGGTCGAGCACTGAAGCTTTCTTT
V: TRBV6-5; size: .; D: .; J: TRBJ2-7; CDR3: CASSYSEGLRYEQYF; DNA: TGTGCCAGCAGTTACTCTGAGGGACTTCGCTACGAGCAGTACTTC
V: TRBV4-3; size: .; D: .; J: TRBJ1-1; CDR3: CASSQGGLGAFF; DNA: TGCGCCAGCAGCCAAGGCGGGTTAGGAGCTTTCTTT
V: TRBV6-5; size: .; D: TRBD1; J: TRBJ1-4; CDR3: CASSPGQGGSEKLFF; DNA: TGTGCCAGCAGTCCAGGACAGGGAGGGAGTGAAAAACTGTTTTTT
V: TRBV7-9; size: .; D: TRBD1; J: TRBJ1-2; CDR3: CASSRQGEVYGYTF; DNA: TGTGCCAGCAGCAGACAGGGAGAAGTCTATGGCTACACCTTC
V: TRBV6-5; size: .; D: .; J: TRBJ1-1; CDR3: CASGRGDTEAFF; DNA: TGTGCCAGCGGGCGGGGAGACACTGAAGCTTTCTTT
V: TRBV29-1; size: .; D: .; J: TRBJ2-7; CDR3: CSVALGGDEQYF; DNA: TGCAGCGTTGCTTTGGGGGGTGACGAGCAGTACTTC
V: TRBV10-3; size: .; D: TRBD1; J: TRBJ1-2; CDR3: CAISEQGARGYTF; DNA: TGTGCCATCAGTGAGCAGGGGGCGCGGGGCTACACCTTC
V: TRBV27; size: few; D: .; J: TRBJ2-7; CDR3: CASSLTGYEQYF; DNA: TGTGCCAGCAGTTTAACGGGCTACGAGCAGTACTTC
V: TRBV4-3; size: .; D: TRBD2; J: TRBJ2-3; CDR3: CASSQDLGTSGGPDDTQYF; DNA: TGCGCCAGCAGCCAAGATCTTGGCACTAGCGGGGGTCCGGACGATACGCAGTATTTT
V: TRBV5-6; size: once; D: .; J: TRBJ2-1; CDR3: CASSAVRFTSYNEQFF; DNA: TGTGCCAGCAGCGCGGTTAGGTTTACCTCCTACAATGAGCAGTTCTTC
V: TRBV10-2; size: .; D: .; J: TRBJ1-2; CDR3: CASSESSGYEEGYTF; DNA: TGCGCCAGCAGTGAGTCCTCGGGGTACGAAGAAGGCTACACCTTC
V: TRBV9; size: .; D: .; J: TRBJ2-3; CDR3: CASSPRSGADTQYF; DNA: TGTGCCAGCAGCCCGAGGTCCGGGGCAGATACGCAGTATTTT
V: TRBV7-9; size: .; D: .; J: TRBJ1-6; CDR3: CASSFPLGGTYNSPLHF; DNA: TGTGCCAGCAGCTTCCCGCTCGGAGGAACCTATAATTCACCCCTCCACTTT